The source of this TCR beta chain is a study of cytomegalovirus exposure and HLA in healthy donors. Germline V lookup: CDR1 ENHRY, CDR2 SYGVKD. This CDR3 region has 15 residues. The ends were cut back, 6 bases at V and 1 base at J, with 14 bases in the middle. Vbeta (60) and Jbeta (13) primers were used in the PCR. Profiling relied on immunoSEQ multiplex PCR, and the TCRdb table lists in-frame clones only, not all of them. The data contain about 190,000 clones, approximately 86% of them singletons. Sequences were obtained from PBMCs. The chain links TRBV10-3 to TRBJ2-3, with D possibly being TRBD2 (6 bases). The TCR comes from a woman aged 18-29 years in good health and CMV-seronegative. CDR3 sequence (DNA): TGTGCCATCAGCCTGCAGGGACTTCGCACAGATACGCAGTATTTT. The encoded protein is CAISLQGLRTDTQYF.